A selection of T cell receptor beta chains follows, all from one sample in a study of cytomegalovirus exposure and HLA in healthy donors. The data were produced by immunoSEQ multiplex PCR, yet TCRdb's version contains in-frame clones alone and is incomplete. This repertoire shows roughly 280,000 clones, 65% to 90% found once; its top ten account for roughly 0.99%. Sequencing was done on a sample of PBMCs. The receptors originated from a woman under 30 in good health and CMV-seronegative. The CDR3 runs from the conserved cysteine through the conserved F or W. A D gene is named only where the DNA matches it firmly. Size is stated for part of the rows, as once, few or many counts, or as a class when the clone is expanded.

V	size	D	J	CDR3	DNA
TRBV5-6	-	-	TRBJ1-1	CASSYLRGEAFF	TGTGCCAGCAGCTACCTGCGGGGTGAAGCTTTCTTT
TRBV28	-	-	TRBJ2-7	CASSLGGTVSYEQYF	TGTGCCAGCAGTTTAGGGGGGACGGTCTCCTACGAGCAGTACTTC
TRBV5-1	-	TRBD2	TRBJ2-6	CASSGGEAGANVLTF	TGCGCCAGCAGCGGGGGGGAAGCCGGGGCCAACGTCCTGACTTTC
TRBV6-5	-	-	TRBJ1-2	CASSYSTGGYGYTF	TGTGCCAGCAGTTACTCTACGGGGGGCTATGGCTACACCTTC
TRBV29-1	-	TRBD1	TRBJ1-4	CSVGQGVSEKLFF	TGCAGCGTGGGACAGGGAGTGAGTGAAAAACTGTTTTTT
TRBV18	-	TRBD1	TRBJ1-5	CASSPAGTGLSQPQHF	TGTGCCAGCTCACCAGCCGGGACAGGCCTAAGTCAGCCCCAGCATTTT
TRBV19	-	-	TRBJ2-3	CASSLRGRTSTDTQYF	TGTGCCAGTAGTTTGCGGGGGCGAACTAGCACAGATACGCAGTATTTT
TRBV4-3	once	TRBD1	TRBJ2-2	CASSQDWSRGRNTGELFF	TGCGCCAGCAGCCAAGATTGGAGCAGGGGGCGAAACACCGGGGAGCTGTTTTTT
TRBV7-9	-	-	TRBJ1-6	CASSFKPSGSYNSPLHF	TGTGCCAGCAGCTTCAAGCCCTCCGGCTCCTATAATTCACCCCTCCACTTT
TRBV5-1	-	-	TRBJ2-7	CASSLTGFEQYF	TGCGCCAGCAGCTTGACAGGGTTCGAGCAGTACTTC
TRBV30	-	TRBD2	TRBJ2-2	CAVGSGGAVNGELFF	TGTGCCGTTGGTAGCGGGGGGGCCGTTAATGGGGAGCTGTTTTTT
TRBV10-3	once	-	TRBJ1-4	CAISSAGEKLFF	TGTGCCATCAGTAGCGCGGGTGAAAAACTGTTTTTT
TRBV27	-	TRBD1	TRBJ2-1	CASSPGTGSYNEQFF	TGTGCCAGCAGTCCTGGGACAGGGTCATACAATGAGCAGTTCTTC
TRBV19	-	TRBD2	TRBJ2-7	CASSTTASGRDSSYEQYF	TGTGCCAGTAGTACCACGGCTAGCGGGAGGGATTCGTCGTACGAGCAGTACTTC
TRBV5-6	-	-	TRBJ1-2	CASSLGRELGYTF	TGTGCCAGCAGCTTGGGAAGAGAGCTCGGCTACACCTTC
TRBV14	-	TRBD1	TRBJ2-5	CASSQDSGGGETQYF	TGTGCCAGCAGCCAAGATTCAGGGGGCGGGGAGACCCAGTACTTC
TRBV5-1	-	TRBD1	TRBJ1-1	CASSLSGTGLSEAFF	TGCGCCAGCAGCTTGTCAGGGACAGGGCTGTCTGAAGCTTTCTTT
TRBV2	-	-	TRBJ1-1	CAAGGEAFF	TGTGCCGCGGGGGGTGAAGCTTTCTTT
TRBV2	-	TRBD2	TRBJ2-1	CASSRLAGFYNEQFF	TGTGCCAGCAGTCGACTAGCGGGTTTCTACAATGAGCAGTTCTTC
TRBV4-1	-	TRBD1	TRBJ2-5	CASSHGQGSPETQYF	TGCGCCAGCAGCCACGGACAGGGGTCGCCAGAGACCCAGTACTTC
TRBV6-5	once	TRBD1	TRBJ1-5	CASRGDRGTNQPQHF	TGTGCCAGCAGGGGCGACAGGGGTACAAATCAGCCCCAGCATTTT
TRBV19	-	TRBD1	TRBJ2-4	CASSTRQGVAKNIQYF	TGTGCCAGTAGTACTAGACAGGGGGTAGCCAAAAACATTCAGTACTTC
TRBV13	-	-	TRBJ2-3	CASRDSRVSDTQYF	TGTGCCAGCAGAGACTCCCGAGTCTCAGATACGCAGTATTTT
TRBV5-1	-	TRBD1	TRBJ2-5	CASSLSPGQGRAETQYF	TGCGCCAGCAGCTTGAGTCCGGGACAGGGGCGTGCGGAGACCCAGTACTTC
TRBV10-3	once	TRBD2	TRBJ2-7	CAITQIAGGRWEQYF	TGTGCCATCACCCAAATAGCGGGAGGCAGGTGGGAGCAGTACTTC
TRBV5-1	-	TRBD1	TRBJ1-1	CARRSRGDTEAFF	TGCGCCAGGCGAAGCAGGGGGGACACTGAAGCTTTCTTT
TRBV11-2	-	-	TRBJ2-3	CASRPRDRSTDTQYF	TGTGCCAGCAGACCGAGGGATCGCAGCACAGATACGCAGTATTTT
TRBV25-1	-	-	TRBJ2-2	CASSYQEDGGELFF	TGTGCCAGCAGTTACCAGGAGGACGGCGGGGAGCTGTTTTTT
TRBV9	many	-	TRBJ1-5	CASSPHLRVPQPQHF	TGTGCCAGCAGCCCTCACCTCCGGGTTCCCCAGCCCCAGCATTTT
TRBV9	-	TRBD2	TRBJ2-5	CASSVGGGGTSDRYF	TGTGCCAGCAGCGTAGGCGGCGGAGGGACTAGCGATAGGTACTTC
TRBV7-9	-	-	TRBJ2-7	CASSLTWAGGSYEQYF	TGTGCCAGCAGCTTAACTTGGGCAGGAGGGTCCTACGAGCAGTACTTC
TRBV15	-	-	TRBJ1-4	CATSRQQGRRPWRNEKLFF	TGTGCCACCAGCAGACAACAAGGCCGTCGACCGTGGAGGAATGAAAAACTGTTTTTT
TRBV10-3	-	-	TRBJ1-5	CAISEGAQPQHF	TGTGCCATCAGTGAGGGGGCTCAGCCCCAGCATTTT
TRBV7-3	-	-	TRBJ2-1	CASSLTSSYNEQFF	TGTGCCAGCAGCTTAACGAGCTCCTACAATGAGCAGTTCTTC
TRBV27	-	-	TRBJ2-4	CASSFIPQAKNIQYF	TGTGCCAGCAGTTTCATTCCACAAGCCAAAAACATTCAGTACTTC
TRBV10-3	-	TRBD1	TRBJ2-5	CAITDDRVRETQYF	TGTGCCATCACCGACGACAGGGTACGGGAGACCCAGTACTTC
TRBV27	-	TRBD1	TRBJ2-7	CASSLSAQGARVSGEQYF	TGTGCCAGCAGTTTATCGGCACAGGGGGCGAGGGTTTCGGGCGAGCAGTACTTC
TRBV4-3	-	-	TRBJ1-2	CASSQDDVGVWGYTF	TGCGCCAGCAGCCAAGATGACGTAGGGGTCTGGGGCTACACCTTC
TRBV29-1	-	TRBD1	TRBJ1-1	CSLRGLFDSEAFF	TGCAGCCTCAGGGGGCTCTTCGACTCTGAAGCTTTCTTT
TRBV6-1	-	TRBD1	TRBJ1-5	CASSGDREEPQHF	TGTGCCAGCAGTGGGGACAGGGAGGAGCCCCAGCATTTT
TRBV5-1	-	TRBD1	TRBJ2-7	CASSTLYRQGSNEQYF	TGCGCCAGCAGCACCTTGTACCGACAGGGTAGCAACGAGCAGTACTTC
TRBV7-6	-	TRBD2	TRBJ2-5	CASSLLTSGRGETQYF	TGTGCCAGCAGCTTACTGACTAGCGGGAGAGGAGAGACCCAGTACTTC
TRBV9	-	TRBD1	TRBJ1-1	CASSPVDRVTEAFF	TGTGCCAGCAGCCCCGTAGACAGGGTCACTGAAGCTTTCTTT
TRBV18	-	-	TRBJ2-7	CASSLTRIKGSYEQYF	TGTGCCAGCTCACTCACTAGGATTAAGGGCTCCTACGAGCAGTACTTC
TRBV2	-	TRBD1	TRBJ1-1	CASRGTGNTEAFF	TGTGCCAGCAGGGGGACAGGGAACACTGAAGCTTTCTTT